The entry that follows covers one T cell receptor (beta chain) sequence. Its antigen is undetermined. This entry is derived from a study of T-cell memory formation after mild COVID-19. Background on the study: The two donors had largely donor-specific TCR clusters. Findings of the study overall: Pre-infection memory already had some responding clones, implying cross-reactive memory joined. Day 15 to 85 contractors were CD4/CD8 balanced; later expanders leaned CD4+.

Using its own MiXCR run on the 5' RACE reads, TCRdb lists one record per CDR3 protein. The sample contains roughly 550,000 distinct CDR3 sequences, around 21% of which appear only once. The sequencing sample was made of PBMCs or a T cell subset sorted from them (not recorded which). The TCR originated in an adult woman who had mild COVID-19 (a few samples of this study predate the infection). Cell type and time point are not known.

This CDR3 is CSARKLAGGNEQFF. Written as DNA, the CDR3 is TGCAGTGCTAGAAAGTTAGCGGGGGGTAATGAGCAGTTCTTC. J is TRBJ2-1 and V is TRBV20-1; 10 positions agree with TRBD2. The germline V gene has CDR1 DFQATT and CDR2 SNEGSKA (reference sequence). This CDR3 is 14 amino acids long. The V and J ends lost 2 bases and 7 bases, in that order; junction bases with no gene match: 5.